These T cell receptor beta chains were read from a single sample in a study of graft-versus-host responses after intestinal transplantation. Repertoires were generated with immunoSEQ multiplex PCR, while TCRdb's copy carries only in-frame clones and drops some. The sample contains some 97,000 clones, roughly 87% of which appear only once. Their antigens remain unidentified. The specimen comprised unstimulated CD4+ T cells sorted from spleen or lymph node cells, sampled before transplant. Receptors were obtained from a human donor who was the organ donor for an intestinal transplant. Each CDR3 is given with its conserved first and last residue. Each record gives: CDR3 protein, CDR3 DNA, V gene, clone size, D gene, J gene. The D gene is left open where the match is weak. Only part of the rows carry a size: once, few, many, or a class if the clone is expanded.

CASSLTGTGGDEKLFF	TGTGCCAGCAGCTTGACGGGGACAGGCGGGGATGAAAAACTGTTTTTT	TRBV5-6	few	TRBD1	TRBJ1-4
CASSEAVGVSSPLHF	TGTGCCAGCAGTGAAGCTGTCGGGGTATCTTCACCCCTCCACTTT	TRBV6-4	few	-	TRBJ1-6
CASSQGLAGAYGQFF	TGCGCCAGCAGCCAAGGACTAGCGGGGGCCTACGGGCAGTTCTTC	TRBV4-1	-	TRBD2	TRBJ2-1
CARGDPANTGELFF	TGTGCCAGAGGGGACCCCGCGAACACCGGGGAGCTGTTTTTT	TRBV2	-	-	TRBJ2-2
CASVLGGESSGANVLTF	TGCGCCAGCGTGTTAGGCGGGGAAAGCTCTGGGGCCAACGTCCTGACTTTC	TRBV5-1	once	-	TRBJ2-6
CASSPEFMNTEAFF	TGCGCCAGCAGCCCTGAATTCATGAACACTGAAGCTTTCTTT	TRBV5-1	-	-	TRBJ1-1
CASSLVSGVPTQQYF	TGCGCCAGCAGTCTGGTTTCGGGGGTCCCTACGCAGCAGTACTTC	TRBV10-2	-	-	TRBJ2-7
CAWSIDTRANYGYTF	TGTGCCTGGAGCATCGATACGCGAGCTAACTATGGCTACACCTTC	TRBV30	once	-	TRBJ1-2
CARIRSGGYTF	TGTGCCAGAATTAGGAGCGGGGGCTACACCTTC	TRBV9	-	-	TRBJ1-2
CASSLETGAGELFF	TGCGCCAGCAGCTTGGAGACAGGGGCCGGGGAGCTGTTTTTT	TRBV5-1	-	TRBD1	TRBJ2-2
CSVGGLHATNEKLFF	TGCAGCGTTGGGGGACTCCATGCAACTAATGAAAAACTGTTTTTT	TRBV29-1	-	-	TRBJ1-4
CASSLERQGVKFF	TGTGCCAGCAGTTTGGAGAGACAGGGGGTGAAGTTTTTT	TRBV28	-	TRBD1	TRBJ1-4
CASRSPHRSGNTIYF	TGTGCCAGCAGGTCTCCGCATCGCTCTGGAAACACCATATATTTT	TRBV28	-	-	TRBJ1-3
CASTHRGNYGYTF	TGTGCCAGTACCCACAGGGGAAACTATGGCTACACCTTC	TRBV6-5	-	TRBD1	TRBJ1-2
CASSHPQGRHTEAFF	TGCGCCAGCAGCCATCCACAGGGGAGGCACACTGAAGCTTTCTTT	TRBV4-1	-	TRBD1	TRBJ1-1
CASSIVDTGELFF	TGTGCCAGTAGTATCGTGGACACCGGGGAGCTGTTTTTT	TRBV19	-	-	TRBJ2-2
CASLWGRNQPQHF	TGTGCCAGCCTCTGGGGGCGCAATCAGCCCCAGCATTTT	TRBV28	-	-	TRBJ1-5
CASSLVEFGEQYF	TGTGCCAGCAGCTTAGTGGAGTTTGGCGAGCAGTACTTC	TRBV11-2	-	-	TRBJ2-7
CASSLLAPNEQYF	TGTGCCAGCAGTCTGCTGGCCCCCAACGAGCAGTACTTC	TRBV28	-	-	TRBJ2-7
CASIGQGEYGYTF	TGTGCCAGCATTGGACAGGGAGAATATGGCTACACCTTC	TRBV28	-	TRBD1	TRBJ1-2
CASSEAGPGGETQYF	TGTGCCAGCAGTGAAGCGGGCCCGGGGGGTGAGACCCAGTACTTC	TRBV2	-	TRBD2	TRBJ2-5
CASSVRGRQFF	TGTGCCAGCAGTGTACGCGGGAGGCAGTTCTTC	TRBV2	-	TRBD2	TRBJ2-1
CASRGGNQPQHF	TGTGCCAGCCGCGGAGGCAATCAGCCCCAGCATTTT	TRBV27	few	-	TRBJ1-5
CASSFFWPREEVVSYNEQFF	TGTGCCAGCAGTTTTTTTTGGCCGAGGGAGGAAGTAGTCTCCTACAATGAGCAGTTCTTC	TRBV28	-	-	TRBJ2-1
CASSLAHAQPLHF	TGTGCCAGCAGCTTGGCGCATGCTCAGCCCCTCCACTTT	TRBV5-4	-	-	TRBJ1-6
CASSRGGTGGTQYF	TGTGCCAGCAGCCGAGGAGGGACAGGAGGTACGCAGTATTTT	TRBV14	-	TRBD1	TRBJ2-3
CAWSHQVGGAQYF	TGTGCCTGGTCCCACCAGGTAGGGGGAGCCCAGTACTTC	TRBV30	-	-	TRBJ2-5
CASSPIGTGGYEQYF	TGTGCCAGCAGCCCGATTGGGACAGGGGGCTACGAGCAGTACTTC	TRBV14	-	TRBD1	TRBJ2-7
CASSEVRVGEQYF	TGTGCCAGCAGTGAGGTCAGGGTTGGGGAGCAGTACTTC	TRBV25-1	-	-	TRBJ2-7
CASSPSGTGNTGELFF	TGTGCCAGCAGTCCCTCCGGGACAGGGAACACCGGGGAGCTGTTTTTT	TRBV25-1	-	TRBD1	TRBJ2-2
CASSSEGRKGDTEAFF	TGTGCCAGCAGCTCGGAGGGCCGAAAGGGGGACACTGAAGCTTTCTTT	TRBV5-5	-	-	TRBJ1-1
CASSLPGQRTGELFF	TGTGCCAGCAGCTTACCGGGACAGAGGACCGGGGAGCTGTTTTTT	TRBV7-9	-	TRBD1	TRBJ2-2
CASRNPGTGSHEQYF	TGTGCCAGCAGAAACCCCGGGACAGGGAGCCACGAGCAGTACTTC	TRBV5-5	-	TRBD1	TRBJ2-7
CASSLSGMAYGYTF	TGTGCCAGCAGCCTAAGTGGTATGGCCTATGGCTACACCTTC	TRBV28	-	-	TRBJ1-2
CAGRGGRNEQFF	TGTGCCGGGCGGGGGGGCCGGAATGAGCAGTTCTTC	TRBV2	-	TRBD2	TRBJ2-1
CASSYADRVGDGYTF	TGTGCCAGCAGTTACGCGGACAGGGTAGGGGATGGCTACACCTTC	TRBV6-5	-	TRBD1	TRBJ1-2
CAWSFYREGGYTF	TGTGCCTGGAGTTTCTACCGGGAGGGTGGCTACACCTTC	TRBV30	once	-	TRBJ1-2
CASSILGLGSTDTQYF	TGTGCCAGCAGTATATTGGGACTAGGAAGCACAGATACGCAGTATTTT	TRBV27	-	TRBD2	TRBJ2-3
CAWLEQETQYF	TGTGCCTGGTTAGAACAAGAGACCCAGTACTTC	TRBV30	-	-	TRBJ2-5
CASSYRGGRNSPLHF	TGTGCCAGCAGTTACCGAGGGGGAAGGAATTCACCCCTCCACTTT	TRBV6-5	-	-	TRBJ1-6
CASSLRGDYGYTF	TGTGCCAGCAGTTTAAGGGGCGACTATGGCTACACCTTC	TRBV27	-	-	TRBJ1-2
CASSPPVSQGAHEQYF	TGTGCCAGCTCACCACCTGTCTCACAGGGGGCCCACGAGCAGTACTTC	TRBV18	-	TRBD1	TRBJ2-7
CATSRDLQGAGEQYF	TGTGCCACCAGCAGAGATCTCCAGGGGGCAGGCGAGCAGTACTTC	TRBV15	-	TRBD1	TRBJ2-7
CASSNPGGANEKLFF	TGTGCCAGTAGCAATCCAGGGGGAGCTAATGAAAAACTGTTTTTT	TRBV19	-	TRBD1	TRBJ1-4
CSAREGRAF	TGCAGTGCTAGAGAGGGTCGGGCCTTC	TRBV20-1	few	-	TRBJ1-2
CASSGRGRTYTDTQYF	TGTGCCAGCAGCGGGCGGGGGAGAACTTACACAGATACGCAGTATTTT	TRBV9	-	TRBD2	TRBJ2-3
CASSEERGSYEQYF	TGTGCCAGCAGTGAAGAAAGGGGGTCCTACGAGCAGTACTTC	TRBV6-1	-	-	TRBJ2-7
CATLAGGRFGNEQFF	TGTGCCACCCTAGCGGGGGGGCGGTTTGGAAATGAGCAGTTCTTC	TRBV28	-	TRBD2	TRBJ2-1
CASSLSGGNQPQHF	TGTGCCAGCAGCTTATCAGGGGGCAATCAGCCCCAGCATTTT	TRBV7-2	-	-	TRBJ1-5
CASSSLVLSSYNSPLHF	TGTGCCAGCAGCTCGCTCGTGTTATCCTCCTATAATTCACCCCTCCACTTT	TRBV7-9	-	-	TRBJ1-6
CASSLDRDQPQHF	TGTGCCAGCAGTCTAGACAGGGATCAGCCCCAGCATTTT	TRBV2	few	TRBD1	TRBJ1-5
CASSLVSTGTVNSPLHF	TGTGCCAGCAGCTTAGTCAGTACCGGGACAGTAAATTCACCCCTCCACTTT	TRBV7-7	-	TRBD1	TRBJ1-6